Below, 7 T cell receptor beta chains from the same sample are listed, as sequenced in a study of blood T cell repertoires in COVID-19. Using immunoSEQ multiplex PCR, the repertoire was profiled, and TCRdb retains in-frame clones only, with some absent. The data show around 230,000 clones, with approximately 84% seen just once and 6% to 9.5% held by the top ten. Sample: peripheral blood. The receptors shown here come from a woman aged 80 or over with acute or convalescent COVID-19.

The chain has TRBV10-2 and TRBJ1-6, with 7 bases identical to TRBD1. The CDR3 runs to 15 residues. V was clipped by 2 bases and J by 5 bases; unmatched bases: 3. Germline CDR1 WSHSY, CDR2 SAAADI. In nucleotides, the CDR3 is TGCGCCAGCAGTGAGAGGGACAGAGATAATTCACCCCTCCACTTT. It yields the protein CASSERDRDNSPLHF.

The chain uses TRBV10-3 and TRBJ2-1; D gene ambiguous. The CDR3 length is 12 residues. V lost 2 bases and J 10 bases, leaving 9 bases between the germline ends. The germline gives CDR1 ENHRY, CDR2 SYGVKD. The CDR3 nucleotides read TGTGCCATCAGTGAGGGAGTCACCGAGCAGTTCTTC. Its protein is CAISEGVTEQFF.

The CDR3 here is CATSFSGNTIYF. As DNA, the CDR3 is TGTGCCACCTCGTTCTCTGGAAACACCATATATTTT. The J gene is TRBJ1-3, the V gene TRBV12-3 or TRBV12-4; D not certain. The CDR3 loop spans 12 amino acids. Trimming left V 10 bases short and J 0 bases short, with 7 bases between.

The rearrangement joins TRBV7-9 to TRBJ1-2, with 8 bases aligning to TRBD1. Germline V gene lookup returns CDR1 SEHNR and CDR2 FQNEAQ (reference sequence). V lost 2 bases to trimming and J lost 5 bases; unmatched junction nucleotides: 7. There are 15 residues in the CDR3. CDR3 region: CASSLLGQGGYGYTF. As DNA, the CDR3 is TGTGCCAGCAGCTTACTTGGACAGGGAGGTTATGGCTACACCTTC.

The chain carries TRBV11-3 and TRBJ2-1; the D is unclear. Germline assignment: CDR1 SGHNT and CDR2 YENEEA. V gave up 5 bases and J gave up 4 bases, with 15 bases separating them. This CDR3 is 15 amino acids long. In DNA, the CDR3 is TGTGCCAGCAGCCGAGGCCTACGGCCTTACAATGAGCAGTTCTTC. Protein sequence: CASSRGLRPYNEQFF. Combining the CDR3 with reference TRBV11-3 and TRBJ2-1 gives the whole variable domain EAGVVQSPRYKIIEKKQPVAFWCNPISGHNTLYWYLQNLGQGPELLIRYENEEAVDDSQLPKDRFSAERLKGVDSTLKIQPAELGDSAVYLCASSRGLRPYNEQFFGPGTRLTVL.

J is TRBJ1-1 and V is TRBV3-1 (or the pseudogene TRBV3-2); D is unresolved. Germline-derived CDR1 and CDR2 are LGHDT and YNNKEL (reference sequence). CDR3 size: 16 residues. The V gene lost 2 bases and the J gene lost 4 bases, with 17 bases spanning the gap. The CDR3 here is CASSQHHSRSGTEAFF. As DNA, the CDR3 is TGTGCCAGCAGCCAACACCACTCCCGATCGGGCACTGAAGCTTTCTTT.

Only one count was recorded for this clone. The V call is TRBV3-1 (or the pseudogene TRBV3-2), the J call TRBJ2-5; 8 bases line up with TRBD2. The CDR3 is 14 residues long. Losses at the gene ends were 2 bases for V and 4 bases for J; bases not matched to a gene: 3. Germline values: CDR1 LGHDT, CDR2 YNNKEL (reference sequence). In nucleotides, the CDR3 is TGTGCCAGCAGCCAACAGCGGGGGAGAGAGACCCAGTACTTC. Its translation is CASSQQRGRETQYF.